The sequence of this TCR beta chain was determined in a study of blood T cells in healthy people across ages. Overall study context: Per two T cells, about one barcoded beta molecule was captured through template switching.

A second roughly 7 to 12 cycle PCR used barcoded and J-beta primers. Each CDR3 protein gets one entry after TCRdb re-called the 5' RACE reads with MiXCR. The sample has hundreds of thousands of distinct CDR3 sequences, about three fifths seen once; the top ten hold approximately 21%. Deletions cut 6 bases from V and 4 bases from J, with 15 bases between. This CDR3 is built from 14 residues. CDR1 and CDR2 (germline): LNHDA, SQIVND (reference sequence). The sequence derives from a man under 40 in good health. The specimen was blood. This rearrangement joins TRBV19 to TRBJ2-5; perhaps TRBD2 as D (6 bases). The CDR3 region has the DNA TGTGCCAGTAGCCCCGGAGGGGATGCAGAGACCCAGTACTTC. It encodes CASSPGGDAETQYF.